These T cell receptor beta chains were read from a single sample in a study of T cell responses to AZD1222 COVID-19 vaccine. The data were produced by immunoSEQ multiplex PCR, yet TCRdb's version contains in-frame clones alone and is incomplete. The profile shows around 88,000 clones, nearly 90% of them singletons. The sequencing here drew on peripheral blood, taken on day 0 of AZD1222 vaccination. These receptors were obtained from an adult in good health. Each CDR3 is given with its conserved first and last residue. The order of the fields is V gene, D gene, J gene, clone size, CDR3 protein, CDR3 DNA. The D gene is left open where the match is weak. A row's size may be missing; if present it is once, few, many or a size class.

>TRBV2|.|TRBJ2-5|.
CASSDLTGPQETQYF
TGTGCCAGCAGTGACTTAACGGGACCCCAAGAGACCCAGTACTTC
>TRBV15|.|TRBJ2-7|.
CATSSHREDEQYF
TGTGCCACCAGCAGCCACAGGGAAGACGAGCAGTACTTC
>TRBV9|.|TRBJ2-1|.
CASSVAGLTPIRSSYNEQFF
TGTGCCAGCAGCGTAGCAGGCCTCACTCCTATCCGCAGCTCCTACAATGAGCAGTTCTTC
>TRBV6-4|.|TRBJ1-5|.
CASSVQANQPQHF
TGTGCCAGCAGTGTACAGGCCAATCAGCCCCAGCATTTT
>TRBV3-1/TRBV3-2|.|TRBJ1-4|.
CASSQAPGQLLFF
TGTGCCAGCAGCCAAGCCCCCGGACAATTACTGTTTTTT
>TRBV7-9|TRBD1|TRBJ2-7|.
CASRGPGQGFDEQYF
TGTGCCAGCAGAGGACCGGGACAGGGGTTCGACGAGCAGTACTTC
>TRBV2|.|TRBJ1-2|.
CASSDIRDTGYTF
TGTGCCAGCAGTGATATCCGGGACACAGGCTACACCTTC
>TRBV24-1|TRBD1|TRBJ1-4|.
CATSDGTVATNEKLFF
TGTGCCACCAGTGACGGGACAGTTGCAACTAATGAAAAACTGTTTTTT
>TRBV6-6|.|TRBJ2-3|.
CASSYFRGIGTDTQYF
TGTGCCAGCAGTTACTTTAGGGGTATTGGCACAGATACGCAGTATTTT
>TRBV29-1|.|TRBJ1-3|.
CSVVDPLGNTIYF
TGCAGCGTTGTCGACCCTTTAGGAAACACCATATATTTT
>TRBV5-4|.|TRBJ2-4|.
CASSAENLAKNIQYF
TGTGCCAGCAGCGCAGAAAATCTAGCCAAAAACATTCAGTACTTC
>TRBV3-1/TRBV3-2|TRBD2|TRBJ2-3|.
CASSQRLAGHTDTQYF
TGTGCCAGCAGCCAAAGACTAGCGGGGCACACAGATACGCAGTATTTT
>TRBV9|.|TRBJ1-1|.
CASSYDGSRTEAFF
TGTGCCAGCAGTTACGACGGGAGCAGGACTGAAGCTTTCTTT
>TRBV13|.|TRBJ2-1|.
CASSLEGANEQFF
TGTGCCAGCAGCTTAGAAGGGGCCAATGAGCAGTTCTTC
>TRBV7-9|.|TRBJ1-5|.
CASSLGGLYNQPQHF
TGTGCCAGCAGCTTAGGAGGGCTATACAATCAGCCCCAGCATTTT
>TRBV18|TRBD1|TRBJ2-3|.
CASSRQGSDTQYF
TGTGCCAGCTCACGACAGGGTTCAGATACGCAGTATTTT
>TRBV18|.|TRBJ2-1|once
CASSPTNNEQFF
TGTGCCAGCTCACCCACCAACAATGAGCAGTTCTTC
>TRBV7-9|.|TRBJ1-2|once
CASSLGLAGNYYGYTF
TGTGCCAGCAGCTTGGGGTTGGCAGGGAACTACTATGGCTACACCTTC
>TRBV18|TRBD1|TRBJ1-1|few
CASSQGQNSEAFF
TGTGCCAGCTCACAGGGACAGAACAGTGAAGCTTTCTTT
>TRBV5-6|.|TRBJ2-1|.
CASSSPGLTYNEQFF
TGTGCCAGCAGTTCGCCGGGACTCACCTACAATGAGCAGTTCTTC
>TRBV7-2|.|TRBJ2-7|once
CASSSNSYEQYF
TGTGCCAGCAGCTCTAACTCCTACGAGCAGTACTTC
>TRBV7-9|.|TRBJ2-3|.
CASSSRLAGWADTQYF
TGTGCCAGCAGCTCCCGCCTCGCGGGATGGGCAGATACGCAGTATTTT
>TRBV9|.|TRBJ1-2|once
CASSVGGENYGYTF
TGTGCCAGCAGCGTCGGGGGGGAAAACTATGGCTACACCTTC
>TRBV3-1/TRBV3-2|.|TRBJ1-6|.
CASSQGDRGMSPLHF
TGTGCCAGCAGCCAAGGGGACCGGGGGATGTCACCCCTCCACTTT
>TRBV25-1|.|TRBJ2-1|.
CASKGGGSYNEQFF
TGTGCCAGCAAGGGAGGGGGCTCCTACAATGAGCAGTTCTTC
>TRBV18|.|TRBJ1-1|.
CASSPQGGMNTEAFF
TGTGCCAGCTCACCACAGGGGGGGATGAACACTGAAGCTTTCTTT
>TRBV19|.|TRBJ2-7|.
CASSTTGLYEQYF
TGTGCCAGTAGCACTACCGGACTGTACGAGCAGTACTTC
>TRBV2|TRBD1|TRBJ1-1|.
CASSRQGAGVGTEAFF
TGTGCCAGCAGTAGACAGGGGGCAGGGGTGGGCACTGAAGCTTTCTTT
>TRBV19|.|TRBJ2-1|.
CASSQGTVNEQFF
TGTGCCAGTAGTCAAGGGACGGTCAATGAGCAGTTCTTC
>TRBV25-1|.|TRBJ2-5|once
CASSEWGPTGRETQYF
TGTGCCAGCAGTGAATGGGGCCCGACAGGGAGGGAGACCCAGTACTTC
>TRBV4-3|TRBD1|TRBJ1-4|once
CASSQVWQGGEKLFF
TGCGCCAGCAGCCAAGTCTGGCAGGGGGGTGAAAAACTGTTTTTT
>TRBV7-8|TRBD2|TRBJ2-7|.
CASSLAGGASGSYEQYF
TGTGCCAGCAGCTTAGCGGGCGGGGCTAGCGGGAGTTACGAGCAGTACTTC
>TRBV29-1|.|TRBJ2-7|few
CSVDGQGDYEQYF
TGCAGCGTTGACGGGCAGGGAGACTACGAGCAGTACTTC
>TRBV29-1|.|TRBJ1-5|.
CSVELDIGQPQHF
TGCAGCGTTGAACTCGATATAGGTCAGCCCCAGCATTTT
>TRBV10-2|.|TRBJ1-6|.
CASSLSYNSPLHF
TGCGCCAGCAGCTTGTCCTATAATTCACCCCTCCACTTT
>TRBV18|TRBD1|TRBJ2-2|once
CASSTGTGNTGELFF
TGTGCCAGCTCAACCGGGACAGGGAACACCGGGGAGCTGTTTTTT